This T cell receptor (beta chain) was identified in a study of follicular helper T cells after annual influenza vaccination. Time point noted: 2013-2014 season, 7 days after vaccination. Measured with immunoSEQ multiplex PCR; TCRdb has only the in-frame clones, and not every one. There are about 5,300 clones in the sample; approximately 89% occur only once, and approximately 1.5% lies in the top ten. The CDR3 loop spans 16 amino acids. Looked up from germline, CDR1 is SGHAT and CDR2 is FQNNGV. The receptor's source is an adult who received the influenza vaccine. The chain combines TRBV11-2 with TRBJ2-5; 9 bases align to TRBD2. The better agreement between TRBJ2-7 and the DNA end casts doubt on the J call. The starting material was CXCR5+ CD38- circulating T follicular helper cells from blood, obtained 7 days after influenza vaccination. Subset defined: circulating Tfh, non-naive CD4+CXCR5+PD-1+ (ICOS+CD38+ or ICOS-CD38-). The CDR3 bases are TGTGCCAGCACCTCAATCCTTGGCGGGAGGGCCGACGAGCAGTACTTC. Protein product: CASTSILGGRADEQYF.